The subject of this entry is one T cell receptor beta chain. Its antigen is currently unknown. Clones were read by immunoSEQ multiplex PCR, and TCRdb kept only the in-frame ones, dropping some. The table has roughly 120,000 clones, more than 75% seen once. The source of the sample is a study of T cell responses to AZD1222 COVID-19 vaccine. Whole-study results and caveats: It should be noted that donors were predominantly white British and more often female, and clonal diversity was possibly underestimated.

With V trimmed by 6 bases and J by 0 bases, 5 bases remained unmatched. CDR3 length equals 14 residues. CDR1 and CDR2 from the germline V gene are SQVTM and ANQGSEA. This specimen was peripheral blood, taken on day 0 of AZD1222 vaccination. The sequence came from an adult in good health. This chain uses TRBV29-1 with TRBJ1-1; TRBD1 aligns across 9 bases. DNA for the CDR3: TGCAGCGTGCCGGGACAGGGAATGAACACTGAAGCTTTCTTT. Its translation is CSVPGQGMNTEAFF. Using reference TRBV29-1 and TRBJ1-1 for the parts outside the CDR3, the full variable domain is SAVISQKPSRDICQRGTSLTIQCQVDSQVTMMFWYRQQPGQSLTLIATANQGSEATYESGFVIDKFPISRPNLTFSTLTVSNMSPEDSSIYLCSVPGQGMNTEAFFGQGTRLTVV.